This TCR beta chain derives from a study of cytomegalovirus exposure and HLA in healthy donors (dated by TCRdb to 2016 to 2017). For the wider study: An earlier analysis of approximately 550 of the donors reported about 250 Gb of sequence data and roughly 110 million unique TCR beta sequences from around 200 million T cells. To decide whether each TCR beta V gene segment behaved as functional or pseudogenic, an earlier analysis of over 500 of the donors relied on high-throughput TCR beta sequencing. To predict cytomegalovirus infection status, the study combined high-throughput TCR immunosequencing, statistical association of individual TCRs with disease status, and machine learning. Of the roughly 400 genotyped donors, 75% to 85% were placed in the genetic ancestry cluster associated with self-reported Caucasian donors. A later genetic analysis took genome-wide SNP genotypes for about three fifths of the roughly 700 donors and used that subset as a discovery cohort. Donor age, sex, ethnicity and CMV serostatus were collected together with the repertoire data. The number of donors typed differed by locus, with about 629-630 for A, B, C, DRB1 and DQB1, around 520 for DQA1, some 570 for DPA1, and some 440 for DPB1. Along with the 666-subject first cohort, a separate validation cohort of over a hundred different subjects was used. A few DR-DQ haplotypes were handled as single units for association and clustering because linkage in the cohort was strong. A later analysis re-examined previously published TCR beta repertoires from over 500 donors and added high-resolution HLA genotyping to investigate patterns of TCR occurrence. All discovery cohort repertoires had been generated on a single sequencing platform. The later analysis used no new phenotypic data to find candidate immune exposures, relying instead on TCR beta sequences and their occurrence across donors. HLA typing included class I and class II loci at four-digit resolution. The study profiled the T cell repertoires of some 610 subjects by immunosequencing and related them to cytomegalovirus serostatus. Among about 400 genotyped donors of the cohort, an average of approximately 200,000 unique TCR beta nucleotide sequences was sequenced per donor, of which about 20% were non-productive. The study aimed to test whether cataloging public T cell receptors could reveal signatures of past pathogen exposure. An early release that covered roughly 600 HLA-typed donors contained about 300 gigabases of sequencing data and tens of millions of unique TCR sequences.

On this clone itself: This clone's antigen is unknown. No quality values exist for individual bases; no much larger clone is one base distant.

There are 17 amino acids in the CDR3, from cysteine to phenylalanine inclusive. Kept here is only the CDR3 DNA, which spans 51 bases and is read in frame from base 1. V is cut back by 1 base and J by 5 bases, with 13 bases in the junction unmatched. Taken from the germline V gene (reference sequence), the CDR1 and CDR2 loops are GTSNPN and SVGIG. The cohort was made up of roughly 670 healthy bone marrow donors. All cohort members were sampled while nominally healthy, although unrecorded immune exposures were likely present. The donor tested CMV seronegative, placing the donor among the approximately 360 seronegative members of the cohort. A peripheral blood sample was provided by each donor, and peripheral blood mononuclear cells were used for TCR beta sequencing. The Qiagen DNeasy Blood Extraction Kit was used to extract genomic DNA from the blood cell samples. The library was built by means of the immunoSEQ multiplex PCR assay. For the multiplex PCR, a mixture combining 60 forward primers for TCR Vbeta segments and 13 reverse primers for TCR Jbeta segments was used. The CDR3 region of rearranged TCR beta genes was amplified from genomic DNA with a multiplex PCR assay. The amplified TCR beta libraries were sequenced on the Illumina HiSeq System as 87-base-pair reads. The study's processing was this. A later analysis counted approximately 74 million unique TCR beta chains across the 500 to 850 repertoires, and roughly 9.9 million of these chains were shared by at least two donors. To remove PCR and sequencing errors, raw reads were error-corrected and collapsed into unique sequences using a nearest-neighbor algorithm that merged closely related sequences. V, D and J gene segments were assigned by aligning CDR3 sequences to IMGT reference sequences. For a sequence to be retained, a match of at least six nucleotides was required to both a V gene segment and a J gene segment. Rearrangements were classified as productive when the CDR3 lacked stop codons and remained in frame with V and J, and all other rearrangements were classified as non-productive. Following IMGT convention, CDR3 was defined as the stretch from the second conserved V-encoded cysteine to the conserved J-encoded phenylalanine. The earlier analysis of about 560 of the donors excluded any sequence lacking an unambiguous match to a single V gene segment. In an earlier analysis of a few hundred of the donors, V segments were called functional above 56.7% productive rearrangements and were called segregating when the between-donor standard deviation exceeded 5%. To diagnose cytomegalovirus status from the catalog of TCR beta chain sequences, a statistical classification framework was built. In a later analysis, V and J genes were assigned by comparing TCR nucleotide sequences against IMGT/GENE-DB human TR gene sequences. The TCRdist pipeline was used in a later analysis to assign CDR3 sequences and most-parsimonious VDJ recombination scenarios. In a later analysis, every TCR beta chain was defined by the combination of its CDR3 amino acid sequence and its V-gene family, and reads without a unique V-gene family were dropped. A later analysis removed several hundred highly shared, low-generation-probability nucleotide sequences to deal with suspected cross-contamination and a sequencing artifact. In a later analysis, a clonal expansion index for each public chain was calculated from normalized within-repertoire ranks of inferred template counts. In a later analysis, generation probabilities were computed using a VDJ recombination model fitted to out-of-frame rearrangements, and the results were checked against IGoR. In a later analysis, TCR-TCR, TCR-HLA and TCR-CMV co-occurrence was scored with hypergeometric tests, and a repertoire-size bias correction was applied to TCR pairs. To estimate false discovery rates, a later analysis permuted the HLA or CMV assignments 20 times. In a later analysis, co-occurring TCRs were grouped with DBSCAN, and TCRdist sequence similarity was added when clustering was performed within HLA-allele-positive subsets. Repertoires with fewer than 30,000 or more than 120,000 public chains, plus five repertoires with anomalous nucleotide sharing, were excluded from co-occurrence clustering. Imported from immuneACCESS, the table was reduced by TCRdb to in-frame sequences with V and J called. These copies leave out some clones; in studies compared against another copy, an unresolved V gene accounts for under half, and the cause of the remainder is not known. V, J and clone size are taken as reported in that table, and D and trimming were inferred from the DNA itself. Recorded for this sample are some 200,000 clones; about 80% of them occurred a single time. Roughly 2% of the sample comes from the top ten.

Overall results and qualifications from the work: Some IMGT-functional V segments, including TRBV6-2 and TRBV6-3, could not be distinguished by the 87-base-pair reads and were therefore excluded. A further reported finding was that TCR beta sequences accurately predicted the HLA-A and HLA-B alleles for most subjects in the first cohort. HLA typing was unavailable for some donors at each locus, so association tests used only the typed subset. Because counts were too low, roughly 16 rarely observed V segments, including chromosome 9 orphons, were excluded from the earlier analysis of 587 of the donors. A few of the identified cytomegalovirus-associated TCR beta chains were confirmed in vitro to be specific for cytomegalovirus antigens. CMV serostatus was the only immune exposure information available for the cohort. An earlier analysis of 587 of the donors showed that most TCR beta V segments appeared in productive rearrangements either about 87% or about 30% of the time, which broadly matched IMGT annotations. In this cohort, only TCR beta chains were sequenced, and detectable features were limited by the absence of alpha or paired-chain data. While some public TCRs were present in many individuals, most TCR sequences turned up only very rarely across donors. Assigning TCR associations to individual alleles was difficult when HLA alleles, especially DR and DQ, strongly co-occurred. A later genetic analysis reported fewer N-insertions in productive TCRs among donors in an Asian-associated ancestry cluster than the roughly 620-donor mean. The classifier was reported to diagnose cytomegalovirus status with high specificity and sensitivity in both the original cohort and the validation cohort. In a later analysis, several top co-occurrence clusters were reported to appear linked to parvovirus B19, influenza, CMV and Epstein-Barr virus. A cluster of highly shared sequence variants was judged likely to represent a technical artifact of the sequencing pipeline. According to the authors, the approach could potentially be generalized to other disease states and immunological phenotypes. In a later analysis, 16,951 TCR beta sequences were associated with specific HLA alleles at a false discovery rate of 0.05. An association between a missense DCLRE1C variant and V-gene and J-gene trimming of TCR beta chains was found in a later genetic analysis and replicated in an independent cohort. In a later analysis, HLA-associated TCR beta chains were found to be more clonally expanded and to have lower generation probabilities than equally common non-associated chains. Sequencing depth was assumed to be roughly uniform across donors in the presence/absence analyses, though that assumption may not hold. In a later analysis, the rate of TCR association differed among HLA loci, with DRB1 alleles having the most associated TCRs and HLA-C alleles having the fewest. Correlated functional status among segregating V segments might reflect linkage disequilibrium, but an unknown experimental factor could not be ruled out. According to a later analysis, most CMV-associated TCR beta chains appeared to be HLA-restricted, and the HLA associations seemed to be driven largely by CMV exposure. A total of 150 to 200 TCR beta chains were listed by the study as associated with cytomegalovirus.

The sequenced material came from PBMCs. The rearrangement combines TRBV30 with TRBJ2-2, with 7 bases matching TRBD1. The receptor's source is a woman in her twenties or thirties in good health and CMV-seronegative. The DNA sequence is as follows: TGTGCCTGGAGTGACAAGATCCCGGGACAGAGAACCGGGGAGCTGTTTTTT. Translation gives CAWSDKIPGQRTGELFF.